This is a list of T cell receptor beta chains from one sample in a study of T cells in Graves' hyperthyroidism and ophthalmopathy. TCRdb re-called the multiplex PCR reads through MiXCR, storing one row per CDR3 protein. The top ten clones hold 7% to 7.5% of a sample with approximately 640,000 distinct CDR3 sequences, roughly 46% of them seen once. The sequenced sample consisted of peripheral blood or thyroid tissue (not recorded which). Receptors were obtained from an adult man with Graves' disease, either hyperthyroidism or ophthalmopathy (not recorded which). The CDR3 runs from the conserved cysteine through the conserved F or W. The D gene is left open where the match is weak. Clone size appears in some rows only: once, few, many, or a class for an expanded clone.

TRBD1	TRBV10-3	TRBJ1-1	NA	TGTGCCACCGGACAGGGGGACAACTCTGAAGCTTTCTTT	CATGQGDNSEAFF
TRBD1	TRBV5-1	TRBJ1-6	few	TGCGCCAGCAGCCAACAACAGGGGGCAATAGATTCACCCCTCCACTTT	CASSQQQGAIDSPLHF
NA	TRBV7-3	TRBJ2-7	few	TGTGCCAGCAGCCCCGGGATTGCCTACGAGCAGTACTTC	CASSPGIAYEQYF
NA	TRBV7-9	TRBJ1-1	NA	TGTGCCAGCAGCGTAGGGGTGGCCACTGAAGCTTTCTTT	CASSVGVATEAFF
TRBD1	TRBV19	TRBJ2-2	NA	TGTGCCAGTACTCCTCCGGGACAGGGTCTGGGCGGGGAGCTGTTTTTT	CASTPPGQGLGGELFF
TRBD1	TRBV19	TRBJ2-5	once	TGTGCCAGTAGTACGGGACAGGGTGAGGAGACCCAGTACTTC	CASSTGQGEETQYF
NA	TRBV20-1	TRBJ1-6	NA	TGCAGTGCTAGAGATAGTGGGGCAGGGATGGCTTCACCCCTCCACTTT	CSARDSGAGMASPLHF
NA	TRBV12-3/TRBV12-4	TRBJ1-4	NA	TGTGCCAGCAGTTTTGCAGGAGGGTATGAAAAACTGTTTTTT	CASSFAGGYEKLFF
NA	TRBV15	TRBJ2-5	many	TGTGCCACCAGCATAGACAGAAAAGAGACCCAGTACTTC	CATSIDRKETQYF
NA	TRBV14	TRBJ2-5	NA	TGTGCCAGCAGCCAAGAAACGGGAGACCCACGGGAGACCCAGTACTTC	CASSQETGDPRETQYF
NA	TRBV7-9	TRBJ1-3	many	TGTGCCAGCACGATAGACGGCTTTATGGGAAACACCATATATTTT	CASTIDGFMGNTIYF
NA	TRBV7-9	TRBJ1-5	many	TGTGCCAGCAGCTCCAGTGTCAATCAGCCCCAGCATTTT	CASSSSVNQPQHF
NA	TRBV10-3	TRBJ1-2	NA	TGTGCCATCGGCGGACCGGCTCCACCGGGAGGCTACACCTTC	CAIGGPAPPGGYTF
NA	TRBV5-1	TRBJ1-5	few	TGCGCCAGCAGCCCCGGGACACCTCATCAGCCCCAGCATTTT	CASSPGTPHQPQHF
TRBD1	TRBV25-1	TRBJ1-1	NA	TGTGCCAGCATCCCGGGACAGCCGAACACTGAAGCTTTCTTT	CASIPGQPNTEAFF
TRBD1	TRBV7-2	TRBJ1-2	many	TGTGCCAGCAGCGGGACAGGGCGCGGCTACACCTTC	CASSGTGRGYTF
NA	TRBV7-2	TRBJ2-3	NA	TGTGCCAGCAGTCCCGAATTGGTGAGAGATACGCAGTATTTT	CASSPELVRDTQYF
TRBD1	TRBV29-1	TRBJ1-1	many	TGCAGCGTTGACGGGACAGAGTTT	CSVDGTEF
NA	TRBV12-3/TRBV12-4	TRBJ1-2	NA	TGTGCCAGCAGTGCTTCAGGGTACTATGGCTACACCTTC	CASSASGYYGYTF
NA	TRBV10-3	TRBJ1-1	once	TGTGCCATCAGTGAGGACTCTGCAACCATAGAAGCTTTCTTT	CAISEDSATIEAFF
NA	TRBV25-1	TRBJ1-1	NA	TGTGCTAGACCGTCCTCGAACACTGAAGCTTTCTTT	CARPSSNTEAFF
TRBD1	TRBV29-1	TRBJ1-5	once	TGCAGCGTTGGTCCGGGGACAGACCAGCATTTT	CSVGPGTDQHF
TRBD1	TRBV12-3/TRBV12-4	TRBJ2-6	once	TGTGCCAGCAGTGACCAGACAGGGGGCAACGTCCTGACTTTC	CASSDQTGGNVLTF
TRBD2	TRBV5-4	TRBJ2-2	few	TGTGCCAGCAGCTGGGGGGACTACAACACCGGGGAGCTGTTTTTT	CASSWGDYNTGELFF
NA	TRBV7-9	TRBJ1-6	once	TGTGCCAGCAGTCTGGGGCCCGCTTCACCCCTCCACTTT	CASSLGPASPLHF
TRBD1	TRBV4-1	TRBJ1-1	few	TGCGCCAGCAGCTACGGACAGGGAGTCACTGAAGCTTTCTTT	CASSYGQGVTEAFF
NA	TRBV19	TRBJ1-4	many	TGTGCCAGTAGTATAGGAGAAAAGACAGCTTTT	CASSIGEKTAF
NA	TRBV14	TRBJ1-5	few	TGTGCCAGCAGCCAAGACAATAGCAATCAGCCCCAGCATTTT	CASSQDNSNQPQHF
NA	TRBV7-9	TRBJ1-5	many	TGTGCCAGCAGCTTGGGACCTCTTAAGCCCCAGCATTTT	CASSLGPLKPQHF
NA	TRBV2	TRBJ1-1	NA	TGTGCCAGCAGTCCTCACGCGGGGGCAGATGAAGCTTTCTTT	CASSPHAGADEAFF
NA	TRBV19	TRBJ1-2	few	TGTGCCAGTAGTATGGGAGTTGTCGACTATGGCTACACCTTC	CASSMGVVDYGYTF
TRBD1	TRBV7-3	TRBJ1-2	NA	TGTGCCAGCAGCTATGGGACAGGGAACGGCTACACCTTC	CASSYGTGNGYTF
NA	TRBV20-1	TRBJ2-7	few	TGCAGTGCTAAACCCACAGGGCACCACGAGCAGTACTTC	CSAKPTGHHEQYF
NA	TRBV14	TRBJ1-5	NA	TGTGCCAGCAGCCAAGATTGGGCCGGAAATCAGCCCCAGCATTTT	CASSQDWAGNQPQHF
NA	TRBV24-1	TRBJ1-3	many	TGTGCCACCAGTGACCCCGACAGTTTTCTGGACTCTGGAAACACCATATATTTT	CATSDPDSFLDSGNTIYF
TRBD1	TRBV25-1	TRBJ1-6	many	TGTGCCAGTACAGGGGCGCCGAATTCACCCCTCCACTTT	CASTGAPNSPLHF
NA	TRBV2	TRBJ2-2	NA	TGTGCCAGCAGTGATGGGGTCTCGAACACCGGGGAGCTGTTTTTT	CASSDGVSNTGELFF
NA	TRBV12-3/TRBV12-4	TRBJ1-2	NA	TGTGCCAGCAGTTTAGGACCGCCGAACTATGGCTACACCTTC	CASSLGPPNYGYTF
NA	TRBV5-1	TRBJ1-5	NA	TGCGCCAGCAGCCCCGAGGGTAGGTATCAGCCCCAGCATTTT	CASSPEGRYQPQHF
NA	TRBV28	TRBJ1-6	NA	TGTGCCAGCAGAGCGGGGGGGAGGATTTCACCCCTCCACTTT	CASRAGGRISPLHF
NA	TRBV12-3/TRBV12-4	TRBJ1-4	NA	TGTGCCAGCAGCTATACAGAGACCGATGAAAAACTGTTTTTT	CASSYTETDEKLFF
TRBD1	TRBV10-2	TRBJ2-7	NA	TGCGCCAGCAGTGACCCGGACAGGGCCTACGAGCAGTACTTC	CASSDPDRAYEQYF
TRBD1	TRBV15	TRBJ2-7	NA	TGTGCCACCAGCAGCGAGGGACAGCTCTCCTACGAGCAGTACTTC	CATSSEGQLSYEQYF
NA	TRBV7-2	TRBJ1-2	many	TGTGCCAGCAGCCCCCCGGGGACCTCGACGTGGGGCTACACCTTC	CASSPPGTSTWGYTF
NA	TRBV7-9	TRBJ1-5	few	TGTGCCAGCAGCTTAGATGGCAGGGAAGGGAATCAGCCCCAGCATTTT	CASSLDGREGNQPQHF
TRBD1	TRBV7-9	TRBJ1-2	NA	TGTGCCAGCAGCCCACTGGGGGGGACAGACTTCTATGGCTACACCTTC	CASSPLGGTDFYGYTF
TRBD1	TRBV7-2	TRBJ2-5	NA	TGTGCCAGCAGCTCCTACATGGGACAGGGTGTCGAGACCCAGTACTTC	CASSSYMGQGVETQYF
NA	TRBV5-5	TRBJ1-1	NA	TGTGCCAGCGCAGAATCGGAAATGAACACTGAAGCTTTCTTT	CASAESEMNTEAFF
NA	TRBV2	TRBJ1-1	many	TGTGCCAGCAGCCAGAGGGAGGTCTCTGAAGCTTTCTTT	CASSQREVSEAFF
TRBD1	TRBV10-2	TRBJ1-3	NA	TGCGCCAGCAGGTGGGACAGGGGAGGAAACACCATATATTTT	CASRWDRGGNTIYF
TRBD2	TRBV13	TRBJ2-7	many	TGTGCCAGCAGCGCCGGGACTACCTACGAGCAGTACTTC	CASSAGTTYEQYF
NA	TRBV20-1	TRBJ1-1	NA	TGCAGTGGTTGGGCGGGGGAAAACACTGAAGCTTTCTTT	CSGWAGENTEAFF
NA	TRBV6-5	TRBJ1-5	NA	TGTGCCAGCAGGAGGAACCAGGGAATTAGCAATCAGCCCCAGCATTTT	CASRRNQGISNQPQHF
NA	TRBV29-1	TRBJ1-5	NA	TGCAGTGATCCAGGGAACAATCAGCCCCAGCATTTT	CSDPGNNQPQHF
TRBD1	TRBV29-1	TRBJ1-4	once	TGCAGCGTAACGACAGGGACAAGGGTGTTTTTT	CSVTTGTRVFF
NA	TRBV7-2	TRBJ2-7	NA	TGTGCCAGCAGCGCAGCGGGTGGACGCGAGCAGTACTTC	CASSAAGGREQYF